These 28 T cell receptor beta chains were all obtained from the same sample, sequenced in a study of blood T cell repertoires in COVID-19. Profiling relied on immunoSEQ multiplex PCR, and the TCRdb table lists in-frame clones only, not all of them. The sample holds about 320,000 clones; around nine tenths are singletons and the top ten take 4% to 6%. The source material was PBMCs or T cells enriched from blood (not recorded which). These receptors all stem from a man between 60 and 75 years old who had recovered from COVID-19.

The chain is built from TRBV2 and TRBJ2-3; the match to TRBD2 covers 9 bases. This CDR3 has 14 residues. CDR1 SNHLY and CDR2 FYNNEI come from the germline V gene. V gave up 6 bases and J gave up 3 bases; unmatched junction bases: 4. Written as DNA, the CDR3 is TGTGCCAGCAGGCGGGCGGGAGGGACAGATACGCAGTATTTT. This encodes CASRRAGGTDTQYF. Filled out from reference TRBV2 and TRBJ2-3, the complete variable domain reads EPEVTQTPSHQVTQMGQEVILRCVPISNHLYFYWYRQILGQKVEFLVSFYNNEISEKSEIFDDQFSVERPDGSNFTLKIRSTKLEDSAMYFCASRRAGGTDTQYFGPGTRLTVL.

The CDR3 coding sequence is TGTGCCAGCAGTTACAGGGGGCAGGAGACCCAGTACTTC. Residues: CASSYRGQETQYF. The V and J genes are TRBV6-6 and TRBJ2-5; 7 positions agree with TRBD1. V lost 2 bases to trimming and J lost 5 bases; unmatched junction nucleotides: 2. The CDR3 runs 13 residues. CDR1 is MNHNY, CDR2 SVGAGI, per germline (reference sequence).

This chain links TRBV4-3 with TRBJ1-2; D is unclear. The CDR3 contains 19 residues. V was pared by 0 bases and J by 1 base, with 21 bases between. In germline, CDR1 is LGHNA, CDR2 YSLEER. The CDR3 bases are TGCGCCAGCAGCCAAGACGTTCGCGTCCGCGAGCTTTATAACTATGGCTACACCTTC. Its translation: CASSQDVRVRELYNYGYTF.

The V and J genes are TRBV6-5 and TRBJ2-7; TRBD2 aligns across 7 bases. V lost 2 bases and J lost 2; bases outside the gene matches: 9. CDR3 size: 16 residues. Per the germline V gene, CDR1 is MNHEY and CDR2 is SVGAGI. For the CDR3, the DNA is TGTGCCAGCAGTTACCCCCCAGGAGCGGGGCCCTACGAGCAGTACTTC. This gives the protein CASSYPPGAGPYEQYF.

The V call is TRBV28, the J call TRBJ1-1; D gene uncertain. Deletions cut 3 bases from V and 3 bases from J, with 11 bases between. Looked up from germline, CDR1 is MDHEN and CDR2 is SYDVKM. This CDR3 is built from 14 residues. In nucleotides, the CDR3 is TGTGCCAGCAGTTTCCCCGGCGGAGACACTGAAGCTTTCTTT. Its translation is CASSFPGGDTEAFF.

The V gene is TRBV5-4, the J gene TRBJ2-1; no clear D gene. CDR3 length equals 12 residues. Trimming took 4 bases from V and 2 from J, leaving 4 bases between them. Germline assignment: CDR1 SGHNT and CDR2 YYREEE (reference sequence). CDR3 bases: TGTGCCAGCAGCCCCACCTACAATGAGCAGTTCTTC. It translates to CASSPTYNEQFF.

This clone appeared a single time. The chain uses TRBV19 and TRBJ2-3; 9 bases are a match to TRBD1. With 4 bases clipped from V and 5 bases from J, the junction kept 4 bases outside the gene matches. Per the germline V gene, CDR1 is LNHDA and CDR2 is SQIVND (reference sequence). This CDR3 is built from 14 residues. CDR3 sequence (DNA): TGTGCCAGTAGTACGACAGGGGGTATAGATACGCAGTATTTT. Amino acid sequence: CASSTTGGIDTQYF.

This clone was detected once. Its ends do not fully match the called genes, so a read error is possible. The rearrangement links TRBV20-1 to TRBJ2-7; TRBD2 matches at 7 bases. Germline V gene data show CDR1 as DFQATT and CDR2 as SNEGSKA (reference sequence). This CDR3 is built from 12 residues. CDR3 loop: CSASPLATTLRF. Here the CDR3 DNA reads TGCAGTGCTAGTCCACTAGCGACTACCTTACGCTTC.

The chain carries TRBV28 and TRBJ2-7, with D possibly TRBD2 on 6 matching bases. The CDR3 covers 15 residues. Trimming took 3 bases from V and 2 from J, leaving 14 bases between them. The germline gives CDR1 MDHEN, CDR2 SYDVKM. DNA of the CDR3: TGTGCCAGCAGTTTTGGGGGGAGGAGACCCTACGAGCAGTACTTC. Translation: CASSFGGRRPYEQYF. The full variable domain, completed using reference TRBV28 and TRBJ2-7, is DVKVTQSSRYLVKRTGEKVFLECVQDMDHENMFWYRQDPGLGLRLIYFSYDVKMKEKGDIPEGYSVSREKKERFSLILESASTNQTSMYLCASSFGGRRPYEQYFGPGTRLTVT.

The V and J genes are TRBV27 and TRBJ2-7, with 8 bases that match TRBD2. CDR1 and CDR2 (germline): MNHEY, SMNVEV (reference sequence). The CDR3 spans 16 residues. The V segment lost 5 bases and the J segment 4 bases; nucleotides outside the gene matches: 13. The CDR3 here is CASSAYTSGDKYEQYF. Here the CDR3 DNA reads TGTGCCAGCAGTGCCTACACTAGCGGAGATAAATACGAGCAGTACTTC.

The chain recombines TRBV27 with TRBJ2-5, with D tentatively TRBD1 (6 bases). This CDR3 region has 16 residues. In germline, CDR1 is MNHEY, CDR2 SMNVEV (reference sequence). Trimming left V 4 bases short and J 4 bases short, with 19 bases between. The CDR3: CASSWSQGAAGETQYF. In nucleotides, the CDR3 is TGTGCCAGCAGTTGGTCACAGGGTGCTGCGGGAGAGACCCAGTACTTC.

The V gene is TRBV9, the J gene TRBJ2-3; 13 nucleotides align to TRBD2. The germline V gene encodes CDR1 SGDLS and CDR2 YYNGEE. After removal of 0 bases from V and 0 bases from J, the junction contained 4 bases not matched to a gene. The CDR3 loop spans 18 amino acids. The CDR3 nucleotides read TGTGCCAGCAGCGTAGCGGGACTAGCGGGAAGTAGCACAGATACGCAGTATTTT. Translating gives CASSVAGLAGSSTDTQYF.

The CDR3 coding sequence is TGTGCCAGCACTAAGGACAGGGGCGTCGGGGAGCTGTTTTTT. Encoded protein: CASTKDRGVGELFF. V and J are TRBV6-5 and TRBJ2-2; 9 bases align to TRBD1. The V gene's germline CDR1 is MNHEY and CDR2 SVGAGI. V shed 7 bases and J 7 bases; nucleotides not matched to a gene: 7. The length of the CDR3 is 14 residues.

The chain employs TRBV3-1 (or the pseudogene TRBV3-2) and TRBJ1-5; 10 nucleotides line up with TRBD1. Trimming removed 3 bases from V and 5 bases from J; junction bases left unmatched: 4. Germline V CDR1 and CDR2: LGHDT, YNNKEL (reference sequence). The CDR3 sequence is 15 residues long. Here the CDR3 reads CASSHTGQGHQPQHF. In nucleotides, the CDR3 is TGTGCCAGCAGCCACACGGGACAGGGGCATCAGCCCCAGCATTTT.

Only a few counts were recorded for this clone. The same CDR3 also results from other DNA sequences found in this sample. V gene TRBV18 combines with J gene TRBJ2-7, with 7 positions matching TRBD1. The CDR3 consists of 14 residues. Germline values: CDR1 KGHSH, CDR2 LQKENI. Trimming cost V 3 bases and J 2 bases; bases outside gene matches: 4. The CDR3 region is CASSPRQGTYEQYF. The CDR3 DNA sequence: TGTGCCAGCTCACCCAGACAGGGAACCTACGAGCAGTACTTC.

This clone was counted once. V and J are TRBV6-2 or TRBV6-3 and TRBJ1-5; D is undetermined. The CDR3 is 14 residues long. The V end was cut by 1 base, the J end by 6 bases, with 10 bases between. CDR1 MNHEY and CDR2 SVGEGT come from the germline V gene. CDR3: CASSYFGEGQPQHF. In nucleotides, the CDR3 is TGTGCCAGCAGTTACTTTGGCGAGGGTCAGCCCCAGCATTTT.

The gene calls are TRBV14 and TRBJ1-1; D might be TRBD1 (5 bases). This CDR3 contains 17 residues. Germline V gene lookup returns CDR1 SGHDN and CDR2 FVKESK. The ends were cut back, 2 bases at V and 3 bases at J, with 19 bases in the middle. CDR3 in DNA: TGTGCCAGCAGCCAAACTAACGCAGGAGGGGCAGACACTGAAGCTTTCTTT. Translating it yields CASSQTNAGGADTEAFF. The full variable domain, completed using reference TRBV14 and TRBJ1-1, is EAGVTQFPSHSVIEKGQTVTLRCDPISGHDNLYWYRRVMGKEIKFLLHFVKESKQDESGMPNNRFLAERTGGTYSTLKVQPAELEDSGVYFCASSQTNAGGADTEAFFGQGTRLTVV.

V usage is TRBV11-2 and J usage is TRBJ2-5, with 7 bases fitting TRBD1. Trimming removed 1 base from V and 5 bases from J; junction bases left unmatched: 4. CDR3 length: 14 amino acids. Per germline, CDR1 SGHAT and CDR2 FQNNGV. The CDR3 sequence: CASSLVGGEETQYF. CDR3 nucleotide sequence: TGTGCCAGCAGCTTAGTAGGGGGCGAGGAGACCCAGTACTTC.

Concerning this clone itself: Mismatch with germline at one junction end may stem from a read error. This sequence joins TRBV7-7 and TRBJ2-1; the match to TRBD2 covers 7 bases. The CDR3 covers 16 residues. Germline-derived CDR1 and CDR2 are SSHAT and FNYEAQ (reference sequence). CDR3 nucleotides: TGTGCTAGCAGCTTAGCCTCTAGCGGCTATTACAATGAGCAGTTCTTC. It translates to CASSLASSGYYNEQFF.

This clone has a single count. The genes are TRBV28 and TRBJ1-3; no reliable D call. This CDR3 comprises 13 residues. The V and J ends lost 4 bases and 4 bases respectively, with 8 bases between them. CDR1 is MDHEN and CDR2 is SYDVKM in the germline V gene. Here the CDR3 DNA reads TGTGCCAGCAGTTCCGCGCCGGGAAACACCATATATTTT. Its translation: CASSSAPGNTIYF.

Comments on this clone: No DNA is shown, since the ends of the CDR3 on it are uncertain; the CDR3 is the one TCRdb lists. This sequence joins TRBV6-2 or TRBV6-3 and TRBJ2-2; TRBD2 was called by the table and not checked on the DNA. CDR1 and CDR2 from the germline V gene are MNHEY and SVGEGT. The CDR3 spans 15 amino acids, including both terminal residues. CDR3 region: CASSYFGPRAGELFF.

Only one count was recorded for this clone. The chain is built from TRBV2 and TRBJ1-4; 10 positions match TRBD1. V was clipped by 8 bases and J by 6 bases; unmatched bases: 27. The CDR3 loop spans 21 amino acids. In germline, CDR1 is SNHLY, CDR2 FYNNEI. The CDR3 region has the DNA TGTGCCAGCGTTAAAAGAGGCTATATTCGGACAGGGGGAAGTCCTGATGAAAAACTGTTTTTT. The encoded protein is CASVKRGYIRTGGSPDEKLFF.

The chain carries TRBV6-5 and TRBJ2-7; 9 nucleotides align to TRBD1. The CDR3 runs to 12 residues. V shed 10 bases and J 2 bases; nucleotides not matched to a gene: 3. Germline CDR1 MNHEY, CDR2 SVGAGI. The CDR3 is CATGTGPYEQYF. The DNA for the CDR3 is TGTGCCACCGGGACAGGGCCCTACGAGCAGTACTTC.

The chain couples TRBV3-1 (or the pseudogene TRBV3-2) to TRBJ2-7; 9 positions match TRBD1. The CDR3 runs 16 residues. From germline, CDR1 is LGHDT and CDR2 YNNKEL (reference sequence). V gave up 4 bases and J gave up 3 bases; unmatched junction bases: 10. The CDR3 region has the DNA TGTGCCAGCAGCCTCGCCTACCGGGACAGGGTCTACGAGCAGTACTTC. Translation gives CASSLAYRDRVYEQYF.

The rearrangement links TRBV19 to TRBJ2-3; 8 nucleotides align to TRBD1. Germline CDR1 LNHDA, CDR2 SQIVND (reference sequence). With 3 bases clipped from V and 0 bases from J, the junction kept 5 bases outside the gene matches. The CDR3 spans 16 residues. The CDR3 reads CASSIRGRLSTDTQYF. CDR3 bases: TGTGCCAGTAGTATCAGGGGGCGACTAAGCACAGATACGCAGTATTTT.

The rearrangement uses TRBV3-1 (or the pseudogene TRBV3-2) and TRBJ2-7; maybe TRBD1 (5 bases). CDR1 is LGHDT and CDR2 is YNNKEL in the germline V gene (reference sequence). Trimming stripped 1 base from V and 2 bases from J, with 9 bases between. There are 14 residues in the CDR3. The CDR3 loop reads CASSQVRGTYEQYF. The CDR3 nucleotides read TGTGCCAGCAGCCAAGTTAGGGGAACCTACGAGCAGTACTTC.

The chain links TRBV11-2 to TRBJ2-2; no reliable D call. The germline gives CDR1 SGHAT, CDR2 FQNNGV. V lost 3 bases and J lost 1, with 9 bases in between. This CDR3 comprises 15 residues. The CDR3 bases are TGTGCCAGCAGCTTCCTCTCAGGGAACACCGGGGAGCTGTTTTTT. Residues: CASSFLSGNTGELFF.

The chain combines TRBV19 with TRBJ1-2; the D is unclear. This CDR3 comprises 13 residues. V shed 6 bases and J shed 2 bases, with 10 bases lying between them. CDR1 is LNHDA and CDR2 is SQIVND in the germline V gene (reference sequence). CDR3 sequence (DNA): TGTGCCAGTAGAAGTTTGGGCAACTATGGCTACACCTTC. Encoded protein: CASRSLGNYGYTF.